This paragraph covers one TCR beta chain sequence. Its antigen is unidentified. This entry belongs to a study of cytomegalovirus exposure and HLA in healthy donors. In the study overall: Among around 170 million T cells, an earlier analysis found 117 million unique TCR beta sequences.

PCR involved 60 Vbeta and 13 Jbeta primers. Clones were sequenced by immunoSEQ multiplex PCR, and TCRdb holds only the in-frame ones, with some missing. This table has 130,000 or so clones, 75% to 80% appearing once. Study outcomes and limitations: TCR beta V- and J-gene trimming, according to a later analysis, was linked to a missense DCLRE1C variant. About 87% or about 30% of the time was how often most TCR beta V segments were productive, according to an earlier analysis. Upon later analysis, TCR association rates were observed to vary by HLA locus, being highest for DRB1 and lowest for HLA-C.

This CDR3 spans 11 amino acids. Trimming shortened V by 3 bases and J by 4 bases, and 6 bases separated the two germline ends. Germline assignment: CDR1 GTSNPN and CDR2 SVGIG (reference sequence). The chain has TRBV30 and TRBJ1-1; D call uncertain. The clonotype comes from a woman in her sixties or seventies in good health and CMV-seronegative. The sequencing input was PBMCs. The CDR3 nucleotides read TGTGCCTGGAGGGTGAGCACTGAAGCTTTCTTT. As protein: CAWRVSTEAFF.